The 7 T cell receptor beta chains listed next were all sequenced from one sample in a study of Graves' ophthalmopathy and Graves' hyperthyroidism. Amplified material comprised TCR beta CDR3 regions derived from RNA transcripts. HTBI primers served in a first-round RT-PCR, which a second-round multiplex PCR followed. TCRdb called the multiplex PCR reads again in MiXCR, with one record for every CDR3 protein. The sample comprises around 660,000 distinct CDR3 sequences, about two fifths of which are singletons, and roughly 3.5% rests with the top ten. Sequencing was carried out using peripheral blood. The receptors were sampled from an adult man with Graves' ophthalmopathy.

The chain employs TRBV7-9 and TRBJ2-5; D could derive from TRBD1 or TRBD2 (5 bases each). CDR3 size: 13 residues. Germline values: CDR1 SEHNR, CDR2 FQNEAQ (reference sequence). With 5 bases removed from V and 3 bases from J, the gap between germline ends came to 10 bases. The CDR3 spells CASSARDEETQYF. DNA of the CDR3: TGTGCCAGCAGCGCACGGGACGAAGAGACCCAGTACTTC.

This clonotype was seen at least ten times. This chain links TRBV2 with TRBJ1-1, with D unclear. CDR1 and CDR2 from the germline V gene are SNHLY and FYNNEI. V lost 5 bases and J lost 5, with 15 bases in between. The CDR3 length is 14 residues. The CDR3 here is CASSRSEYETEAFF. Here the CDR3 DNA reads TGTGCCAGCAGTCGATCAGAGTATGAGACTGAAGCTTTCTTT.

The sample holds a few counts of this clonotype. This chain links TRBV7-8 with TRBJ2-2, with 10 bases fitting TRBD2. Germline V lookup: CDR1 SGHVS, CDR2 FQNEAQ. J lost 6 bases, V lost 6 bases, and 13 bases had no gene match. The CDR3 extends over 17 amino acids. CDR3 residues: CASSSTPLAGLAGELFF. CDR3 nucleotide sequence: TGTGCCAGCAGTAGCACACCACTAGCGGGATTGGCCGGGGAGCTGTTTTTT.

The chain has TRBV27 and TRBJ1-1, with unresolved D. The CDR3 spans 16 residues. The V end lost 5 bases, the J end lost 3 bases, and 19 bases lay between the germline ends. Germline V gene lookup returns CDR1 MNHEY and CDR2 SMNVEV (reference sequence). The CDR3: CASSPRRADGDTEAFF. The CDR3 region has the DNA TGTGCCAGCAGTCCACGACGGGCGGACGGGGACACTGAAGCTTTCTTT.

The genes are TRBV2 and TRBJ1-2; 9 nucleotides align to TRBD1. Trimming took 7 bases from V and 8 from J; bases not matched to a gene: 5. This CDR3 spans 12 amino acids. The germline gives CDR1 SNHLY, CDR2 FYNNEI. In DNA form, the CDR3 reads TGTGCCAGCACGGGACAGGGTGGAGGCTACACCTTC. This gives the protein CASTGQGGGYTF.

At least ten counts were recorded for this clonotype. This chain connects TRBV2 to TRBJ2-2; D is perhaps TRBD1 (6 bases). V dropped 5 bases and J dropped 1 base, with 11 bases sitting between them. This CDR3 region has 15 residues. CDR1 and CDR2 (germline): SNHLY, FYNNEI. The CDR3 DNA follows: TGTGCCAGCAGTTACAGGGTCCAGAACACCGGGGAGCTGTTTTTT. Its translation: CASSYRVQNTGELFF.

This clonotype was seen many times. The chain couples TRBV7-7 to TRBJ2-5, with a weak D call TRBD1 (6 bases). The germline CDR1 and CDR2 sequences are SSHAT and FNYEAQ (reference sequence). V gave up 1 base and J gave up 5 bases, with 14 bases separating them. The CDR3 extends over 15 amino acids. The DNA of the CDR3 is TGTGCCAGCAGCTTAGGCACAGGGTATAAGGAGACCCAGTACTTC. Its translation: CASSLGTGYKETQYF.